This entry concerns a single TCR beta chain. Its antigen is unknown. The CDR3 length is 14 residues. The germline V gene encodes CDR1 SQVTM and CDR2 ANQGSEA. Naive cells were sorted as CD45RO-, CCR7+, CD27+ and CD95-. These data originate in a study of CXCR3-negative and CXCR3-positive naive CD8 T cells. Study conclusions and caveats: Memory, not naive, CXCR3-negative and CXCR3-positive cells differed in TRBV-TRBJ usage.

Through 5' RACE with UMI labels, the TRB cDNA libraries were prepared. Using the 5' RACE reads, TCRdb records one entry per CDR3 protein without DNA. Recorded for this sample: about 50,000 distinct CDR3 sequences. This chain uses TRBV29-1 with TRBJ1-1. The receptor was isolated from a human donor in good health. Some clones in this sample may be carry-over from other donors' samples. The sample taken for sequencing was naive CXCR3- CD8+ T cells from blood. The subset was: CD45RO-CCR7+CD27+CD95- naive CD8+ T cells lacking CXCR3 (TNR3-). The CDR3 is CSVEDPDKNTEAFF.